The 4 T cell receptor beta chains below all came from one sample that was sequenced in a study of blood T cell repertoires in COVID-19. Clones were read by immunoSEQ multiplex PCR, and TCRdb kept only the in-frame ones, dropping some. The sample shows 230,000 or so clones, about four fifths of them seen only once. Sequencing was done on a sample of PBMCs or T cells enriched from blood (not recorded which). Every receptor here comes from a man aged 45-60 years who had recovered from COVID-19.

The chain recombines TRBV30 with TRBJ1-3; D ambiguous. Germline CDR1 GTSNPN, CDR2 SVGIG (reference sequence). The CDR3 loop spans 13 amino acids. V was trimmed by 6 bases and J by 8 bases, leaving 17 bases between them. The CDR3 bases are TGTGCCTGCGACCCCCTCCTCCGGGACACCATATATTTT. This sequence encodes CACDPLLRDTIYF.

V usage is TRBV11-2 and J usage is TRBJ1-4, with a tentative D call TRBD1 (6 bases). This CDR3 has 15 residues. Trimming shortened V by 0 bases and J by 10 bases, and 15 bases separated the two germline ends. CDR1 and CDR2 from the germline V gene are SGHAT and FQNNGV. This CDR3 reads CASSLDRGNFGKLFF. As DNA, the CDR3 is TGTGCCAGCAGCTTAGACAGGGGAAATTTCGGAAAACTGTTTTTT.

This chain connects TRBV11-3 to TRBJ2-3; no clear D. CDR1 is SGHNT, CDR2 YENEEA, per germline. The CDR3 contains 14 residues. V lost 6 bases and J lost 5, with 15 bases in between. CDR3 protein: CASSLPPDLDTQYF. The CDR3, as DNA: TGTGCCAGCAGTTTACCCCCAGATTTAGATACGCAGTATTTT.

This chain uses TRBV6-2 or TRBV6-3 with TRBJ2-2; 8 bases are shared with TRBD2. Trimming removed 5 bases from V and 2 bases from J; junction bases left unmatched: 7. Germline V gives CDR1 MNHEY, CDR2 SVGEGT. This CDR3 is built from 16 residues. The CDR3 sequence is CASSRLAGINTGELFF. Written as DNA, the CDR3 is TGTGCCAGCAGTCGCCTAGCGGGTATAAACACCGGGGAGCTGTTTTTT.